This TCR beta chain was identified during a study of T cell responses to AZD1222 COVID-19 vaccine (dated by TCRdb to 2020 to 2022). Regarding the complete study: AZD1222 recipients given second doses at about 4 weeks or at about 12 weeks were pooled, since spike-specific TCR depth and breadth were not found to differ between the two schedules. Enrollment into the trials was organized by age into subgroups of 18-55, 56-69 and 70-plus years, and those subgroups contained about 160, 30 and 59 TCR-sequenced participants, respectively. A total of around 240 trial participants underwent TCR sequencing, of whom 200 to 220 had received two doses of AZD1222 and about 25 had received two doses of the MenACWY control vaccine.

The CDR3 regions of human TCRbeta chains were analyzed by immunosequencing. The authors' pipeline ran thus. Repertoire TCRs were checked for matches against a reference library of SARS-CoV-2-specific TCRs that had been generated using the MIRA antigen-specificity platform. Breadth meant the fraction of unique TCRs that were SARS-CoV-2-associated, whereas depth meant the fraction of total T cells that were SARS-CoV-2-associated. Using the MIRA data, each spike-specific TCR was mapped to the spike region that the TCR reacts to and placed in a CD4 or CD8 class. Log10-transformed breadth and depth values were compared by one-way ANOVA with Sidak's multiple comparisons tests. TCRdb's version of the immuneACCESS table is confined to in-frame rearrangements and falls short of the full clone set. An unresolved V gene accounts for under half of the shortfall where checked; the remainder is of unknown origin. V and J calls and clone size are those listed in that table; D and trimming were worked out from the DNA. Present in this sample are approximately 60,000 clones, over 80% of which were seen just once. Clones ranked in the top ten supply under 8% of the sample.

Interpreted using the paper, the time point label stands for: baseline before first vaccination. Vaccinee samples came from UK trials COV001 and COV002, including a single-blind randomized controlled phase 2/3 trial of AZD1222 (ChAdOx1 nCoV-19) in healthy adults. Trial participant PBMC samples were collected at day 0 and day 28 after the second dose for TCRbeta chain sequencing. Study-wide conclusions, independent of this receptor: CD4 TCRs associated with the vaccine covered the entire spike protein, and the dominant responses were in regions 160-218 and 743-854. Conclusions about previously exposed vaccinees are limited because only six or seven AZD1222 recipients were SARS-CoV-2 seropositive at baseline. In the small 56-69-year group, the increase in depth fell short of significance, most likely because of low power. Because no day 14 peak-response samples were available, repertoires were characterized only after the peak T cell response. Nearly half of unique spike-specific TCRs reportedly recognized epitopes outside regions mutated in the B.1.351 and B.1.1.7 variants. A significant rise in spike-specific TCR breadth and depth was observed after two AZD1222 doses relative to day 0 and relative to MenACWY recipients. Participants were mostly white British, with more females than males. The authors suggested clonal diversity may have been underestimated.

The germline ends are 8 bases apart after V is trimmed by 5 bases and J by 0 bases. CDR1 and CDR2 (LNHDA, SQIVND) derive from the germline V gene (reference sequence). Inclusive of the bounding cysteine and phenylalanine, the CDR3 is 14 residues long. Left in the record is the CDR3 DNA by itself, 42 bases read in frame from the first base. To note about this clone: What antigen it recognizes has not been identified. No base quality values were provided; no much bigger clone lies one nucleotide off.

This material consisted of peripheral blood, taken on day 0 of AZD1222 vaccination. Recombination connected TRBV19 to TRBJ1-5, with no reliable assignment of the D segment. The receptor comes from an adult in good health. CDR3 loop: CASSLGPSNQPQHF. At the DNA level, the sequence is TGTGCCAGTAGTTTGGGTCCTAGCAATCAGCCCCAGCATTTT.